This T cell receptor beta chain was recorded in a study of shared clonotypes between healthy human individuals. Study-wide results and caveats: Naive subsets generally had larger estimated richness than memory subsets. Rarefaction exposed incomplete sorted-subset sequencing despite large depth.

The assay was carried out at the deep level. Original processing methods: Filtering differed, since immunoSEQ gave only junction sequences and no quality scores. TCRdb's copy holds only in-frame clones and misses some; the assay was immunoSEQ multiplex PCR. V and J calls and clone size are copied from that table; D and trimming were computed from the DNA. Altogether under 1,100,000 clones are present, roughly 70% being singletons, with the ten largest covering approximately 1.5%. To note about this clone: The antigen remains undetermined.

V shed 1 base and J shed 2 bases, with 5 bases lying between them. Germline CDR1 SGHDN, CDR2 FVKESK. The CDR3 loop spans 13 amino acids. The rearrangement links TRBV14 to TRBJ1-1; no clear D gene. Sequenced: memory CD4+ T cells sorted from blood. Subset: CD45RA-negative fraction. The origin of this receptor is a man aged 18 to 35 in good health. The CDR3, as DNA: TGTGCCAGCAGCCAAGGGTTTAACACTGAAGCTTTCTTT. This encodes CASSQGFNTEAFF.